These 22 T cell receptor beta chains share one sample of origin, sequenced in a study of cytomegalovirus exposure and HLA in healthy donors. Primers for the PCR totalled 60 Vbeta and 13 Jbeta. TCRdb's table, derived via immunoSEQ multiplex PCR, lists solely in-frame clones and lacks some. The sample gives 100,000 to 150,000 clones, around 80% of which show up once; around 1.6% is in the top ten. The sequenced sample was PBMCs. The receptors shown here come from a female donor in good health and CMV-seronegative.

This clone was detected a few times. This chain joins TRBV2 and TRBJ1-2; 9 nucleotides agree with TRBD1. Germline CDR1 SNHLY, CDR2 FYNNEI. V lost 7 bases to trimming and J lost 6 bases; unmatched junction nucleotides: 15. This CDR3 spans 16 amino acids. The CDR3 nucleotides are TGTGCCAGCATGCAAGAGACAGGGGGTGTGGGTCATGGCTACACCTTC. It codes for CASMQETGGVGHGYTF.

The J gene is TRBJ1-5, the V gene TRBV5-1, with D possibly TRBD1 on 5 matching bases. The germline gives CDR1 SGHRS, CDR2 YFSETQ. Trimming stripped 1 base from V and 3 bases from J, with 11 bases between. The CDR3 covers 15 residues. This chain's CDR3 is CASSLLGGVNQPQHF. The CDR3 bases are TGCGCCAGCAGCTTGTTAGGAGGGGTCAATCAGCCCCAGCATTTT.

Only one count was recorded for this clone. DNA for the CDR3: TGTGCCAGCAGCTTACAGGGTTCGCGAACAGATACGCAGTATTTT. It is translated as CASSLQGSRTDTQYF. This sequence joins TRBV7-9 and TRBJ2-3; possible D gene TRBD1, 5 bases. The germline CDR1 and CDR2 sequences are SEHNR and FQNEAQ (reference sequence). This CDR3 is built from 15 residues. V dropped 2 bases and J dropped 3 bases, with 12 bases sitting between them.

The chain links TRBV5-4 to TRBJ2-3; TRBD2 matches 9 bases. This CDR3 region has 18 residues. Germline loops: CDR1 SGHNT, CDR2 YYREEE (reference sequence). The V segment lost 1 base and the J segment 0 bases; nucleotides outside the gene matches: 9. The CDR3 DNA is TGTGCCAGCAGCTTGAGTAGCGGGAGATGGGGTAGCACAGATACGCAGTATTTT. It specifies CASSLSSGRWGSTDTQYF.

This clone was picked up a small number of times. DNA of the CDR3: TGTGCCACCAGCGAGTACGGCCCAGCGGGAGGCCCCACAGATACGCAGTATTTT. It codes for CATSEYGPAGGPTDTQYF. The chain uses TRBV15 and TRBJ2-3, with 9 bases aligning to TRBD2. Germline V gives CDR1 LNHNV, CDR2 YYDKDF (reference sequence). V was pared by 5 bases and J by 2 bases, with 14 bases of the junction left unmatched. CDR3 length: 18 residues.

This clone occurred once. In DNA form, the CDR3 reads TGTGCCAGCAGCTCTTACAGGGAAACTCGCGGCTACACCTTC. It translates to CASSSYRETRGYTF. The V gene is TRBV7-2, the J gene TRBJ1-2; TRBD1 is a possible D gene (6 bases). The V and J ends lost 4 bases and 8 bases respectively, with 17 bases between them. The CDR3 length is 14 residues. Germline V gene data show CDR1 as SGHTA and CDR2 as FQGNSA.

The CDR3 region is CASSSRLAGDPLRNEQFF. The CDR3 DNA is TGTGCCAGCAGCTCTAGACTAGCGGGAGACCCTTTAAGGAATGAGCAGTTCTTC. The chain carries TRBV7-2 and TRBJ2-1; 12 nucleotides agree with TRBD2. The CDR3 has 18 amino acids. Germline V gives CDR1 SGHTA, CDR2 FQGNSA. V shed 4 bases, J shed 7 bases, and the junction held 14 bases outside the gene matches.

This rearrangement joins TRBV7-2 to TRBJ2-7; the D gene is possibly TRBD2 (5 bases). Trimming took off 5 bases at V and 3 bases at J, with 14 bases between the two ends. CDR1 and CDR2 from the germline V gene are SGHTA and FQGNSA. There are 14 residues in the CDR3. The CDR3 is CASSANSGSYEQYF. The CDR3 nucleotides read TGTGCCAGCAGCGCCAACTCGGGGAGCTACGAGCAGTACTTC.

The CDR3 here is CASRFTGTGNTEAFF. CDR3 sequence (DNA): TGTGCCAGCAGATTTACCGGGACAGGGAACACTGAAGCTTTCTTT. The rearrangement links TRBV7-2 to TRBJ1-1; TRBD1 aligns across 8 bases. Germline lookup yields CDR1 SGHTA and CDR2 FQGNSA. The J segment lost 1 base and the V segment lost 6 bases, leaving 7 bases of the junction unmatched. The CDR3 sequence is 15 residues long.

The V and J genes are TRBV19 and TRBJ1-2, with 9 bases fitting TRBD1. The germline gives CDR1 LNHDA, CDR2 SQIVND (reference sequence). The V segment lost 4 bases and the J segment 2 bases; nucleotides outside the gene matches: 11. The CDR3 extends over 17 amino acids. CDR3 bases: TGTGCCAGTAGTACACTGAACAGGGGGCGGTTCAACTATGGCTACACCTTC. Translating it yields CASSTLNRGRFNYGYTF.

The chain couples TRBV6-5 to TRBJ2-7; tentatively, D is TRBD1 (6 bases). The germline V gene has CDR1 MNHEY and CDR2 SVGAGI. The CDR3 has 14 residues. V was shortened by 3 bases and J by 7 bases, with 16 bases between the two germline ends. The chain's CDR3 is CASSYGLNRGEQYF. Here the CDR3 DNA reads TGTGCCAGCAGTTATGGGCTTAATAGGGGGGAGCAGTACTTC.

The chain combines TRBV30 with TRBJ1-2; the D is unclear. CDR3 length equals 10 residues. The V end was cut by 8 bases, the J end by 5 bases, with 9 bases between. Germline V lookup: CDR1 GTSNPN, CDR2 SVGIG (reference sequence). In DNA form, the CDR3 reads TGTGCCGCCTACAGATATGGCTACACCTTC. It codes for CAAYRYGYTF.

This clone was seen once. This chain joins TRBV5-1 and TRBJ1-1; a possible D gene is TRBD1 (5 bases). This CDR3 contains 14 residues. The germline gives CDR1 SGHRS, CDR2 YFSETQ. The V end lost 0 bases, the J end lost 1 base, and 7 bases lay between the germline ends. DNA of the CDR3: TGCGCCAGCAGCTTGGGACAGTCGAACACTGAAGCTTTCTTT. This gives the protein CASSLGQSNTEAFF.

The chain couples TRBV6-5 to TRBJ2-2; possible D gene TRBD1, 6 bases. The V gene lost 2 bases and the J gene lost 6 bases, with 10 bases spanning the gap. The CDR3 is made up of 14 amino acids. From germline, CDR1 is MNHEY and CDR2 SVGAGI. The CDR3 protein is CASSYHTGPGELFF. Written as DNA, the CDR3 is TGTGCCAGCAGTTACCATACAGGGCCCGGGGAGCTGTTTTTT.

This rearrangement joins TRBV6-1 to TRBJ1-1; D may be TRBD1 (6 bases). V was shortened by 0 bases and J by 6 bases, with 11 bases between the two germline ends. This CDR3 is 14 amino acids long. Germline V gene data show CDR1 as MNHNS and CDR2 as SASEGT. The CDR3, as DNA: TGTGCCAGCAGTGAAGCTCAGGGGCTGTCTGAAGCTTTCTTT. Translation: CASSEAQGLSEAFF.

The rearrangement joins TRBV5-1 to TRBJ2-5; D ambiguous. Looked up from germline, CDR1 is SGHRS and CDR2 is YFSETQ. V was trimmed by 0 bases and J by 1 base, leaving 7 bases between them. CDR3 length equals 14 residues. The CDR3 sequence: CASSLGPSQETQYF. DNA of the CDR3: TGCGCCAGCAGCTTGGGGCCTAGCCAAGAGACCCAGTACTTC.

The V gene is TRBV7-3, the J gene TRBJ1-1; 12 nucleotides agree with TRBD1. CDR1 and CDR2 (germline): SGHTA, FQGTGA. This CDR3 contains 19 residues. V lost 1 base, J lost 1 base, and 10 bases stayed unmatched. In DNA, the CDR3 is TGTGCCAGCAGCTTAAGTGATGGGACAGGGGGCTGGGAGAACACTGAAGCTTTCTTT. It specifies CASSLSDGTGGWENTEAFF.

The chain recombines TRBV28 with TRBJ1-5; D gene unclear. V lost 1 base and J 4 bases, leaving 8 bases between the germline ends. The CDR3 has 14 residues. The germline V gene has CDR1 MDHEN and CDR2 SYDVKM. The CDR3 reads CASSLSLQNQPQHF. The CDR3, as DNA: TGTGCCAGCAGTTTATCTTTACAGAATCAGCCCCAGCATTTT.

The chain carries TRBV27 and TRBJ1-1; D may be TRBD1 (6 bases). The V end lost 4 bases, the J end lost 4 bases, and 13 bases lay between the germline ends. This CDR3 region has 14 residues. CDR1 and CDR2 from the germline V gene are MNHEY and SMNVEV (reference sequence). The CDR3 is CASSSPGAGTEAFF. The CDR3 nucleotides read TGTGCCAGCAGTTCCCCAGGGGCTGGCACTGAAGCTTTCTTT.

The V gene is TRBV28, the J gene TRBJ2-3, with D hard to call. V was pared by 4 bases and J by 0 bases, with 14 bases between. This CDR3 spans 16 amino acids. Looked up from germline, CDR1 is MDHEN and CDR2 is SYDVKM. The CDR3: CASSSPKETSTDTQYF. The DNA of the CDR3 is TGTGCCAGCAGTTCCCCCAAGGAGACGAGCACAGATACGCAGTATTTT.

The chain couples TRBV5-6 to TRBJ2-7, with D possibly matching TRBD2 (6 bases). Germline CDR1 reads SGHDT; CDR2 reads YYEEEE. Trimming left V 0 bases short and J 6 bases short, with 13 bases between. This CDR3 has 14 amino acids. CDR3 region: CASSLEVVGGEQYF. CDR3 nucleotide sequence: TGTGCCAGCAGCTTGGAGGTGGTGGGAGGCGAGCAGTACTTC.

CDR3 sequence: CASSLEDSAADTQYF. The CDR3 DNA sequence: TGCGCCAGCAGCTTGGAAGACAGCGCAGCGGATACGCAGTATTTT. The V gene is TRBV5-1, the J gene TRBJ2-3, with D possibly TRBD1 on 5 matching bases. The V end lost 0 bases, the J end lost 6 bases, and 14 bases lay between the germline ends. The CDR3 sequence is 15 residues long. CDR1 and CDR2 from the germline V gene are SGHRS and YFSETQ.